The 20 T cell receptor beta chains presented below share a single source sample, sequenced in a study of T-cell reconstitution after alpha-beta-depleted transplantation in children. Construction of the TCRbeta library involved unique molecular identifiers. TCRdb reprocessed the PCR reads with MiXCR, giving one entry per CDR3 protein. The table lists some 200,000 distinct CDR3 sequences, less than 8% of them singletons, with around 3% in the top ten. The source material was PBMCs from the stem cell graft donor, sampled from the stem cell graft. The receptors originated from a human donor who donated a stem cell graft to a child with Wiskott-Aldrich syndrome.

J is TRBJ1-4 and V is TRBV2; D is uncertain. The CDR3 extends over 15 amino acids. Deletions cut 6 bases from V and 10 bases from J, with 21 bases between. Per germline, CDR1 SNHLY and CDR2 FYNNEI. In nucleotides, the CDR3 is TGTGCCAGCAGGCGCTTAGGAGCAGCCACTTTAAAACTGTTTTTT. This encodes CASRRLGAATLKLFF.

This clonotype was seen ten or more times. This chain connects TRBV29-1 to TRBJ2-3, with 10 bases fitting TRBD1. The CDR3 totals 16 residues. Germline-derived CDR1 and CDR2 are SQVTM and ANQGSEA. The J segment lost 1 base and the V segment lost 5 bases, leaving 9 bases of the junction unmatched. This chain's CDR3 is CSVPIAGTGGTDTQYF. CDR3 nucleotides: TGCAGCGTTCCTATAGCCGGGACAGGGGGCACAGATACGCAGTATTTT.

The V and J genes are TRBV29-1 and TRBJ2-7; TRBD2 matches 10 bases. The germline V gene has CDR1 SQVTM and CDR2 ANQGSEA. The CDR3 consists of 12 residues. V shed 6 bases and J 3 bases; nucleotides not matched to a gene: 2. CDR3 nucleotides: TGCAGCGTAGCGGGAGGGTTCTACGAGCAGTACTTC. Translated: CSVAGGFYEQYF.

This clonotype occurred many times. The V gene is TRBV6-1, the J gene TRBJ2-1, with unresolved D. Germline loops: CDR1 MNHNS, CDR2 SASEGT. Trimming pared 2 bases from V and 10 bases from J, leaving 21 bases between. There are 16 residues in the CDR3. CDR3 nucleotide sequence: TGTGCCAGCAGTGAATCCCCTAATTGGTCCCAATTAGAGCAGTTCTTC. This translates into CASSESPNWSQLEQFF.

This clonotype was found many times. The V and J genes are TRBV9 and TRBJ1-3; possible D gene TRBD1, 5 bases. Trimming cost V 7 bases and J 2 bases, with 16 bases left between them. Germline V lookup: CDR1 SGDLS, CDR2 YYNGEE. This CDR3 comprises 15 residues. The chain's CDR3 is CASSVWGKAGNTIYF. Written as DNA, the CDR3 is TGTGCCAGCTCCGTCTGGGGGAAGGCTGGAAACACCATATATTTT.

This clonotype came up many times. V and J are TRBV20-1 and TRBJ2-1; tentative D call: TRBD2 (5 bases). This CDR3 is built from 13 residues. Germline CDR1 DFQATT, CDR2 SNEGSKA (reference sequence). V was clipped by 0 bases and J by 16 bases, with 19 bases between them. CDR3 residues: CSARDPRPQEEFF. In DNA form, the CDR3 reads TGCAGTGCTAGAGATCCGAGACCCCAGGAGGAATTCTTC.

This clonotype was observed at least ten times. Here the CDR3 reads CAWTPAAFSYEQYF. CDR3 nucleotides: TGTGCCTGGACCCCAGCGGCGTTCTCCTACGAGCAGTACTTC. The V and J genes are TRBV30 and TRBJ2-7; D is possibly TRBD2 (5 bases). CDR1 GTSNPN and CDR2 SVGIG come from the germline V gene (reference sequence). V lost 4 bases, J lost 0 bases, and 13 bases lay in between. The CDR3 sequence is 14 residues long.

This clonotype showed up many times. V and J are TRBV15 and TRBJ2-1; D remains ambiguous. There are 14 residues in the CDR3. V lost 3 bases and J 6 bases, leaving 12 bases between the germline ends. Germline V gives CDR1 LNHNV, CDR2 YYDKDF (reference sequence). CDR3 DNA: TGTGCCACCAGCAGCACGCTCGATCCCAATGAGCAGTTCTTC. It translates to CATSSTLDPNEQFF.

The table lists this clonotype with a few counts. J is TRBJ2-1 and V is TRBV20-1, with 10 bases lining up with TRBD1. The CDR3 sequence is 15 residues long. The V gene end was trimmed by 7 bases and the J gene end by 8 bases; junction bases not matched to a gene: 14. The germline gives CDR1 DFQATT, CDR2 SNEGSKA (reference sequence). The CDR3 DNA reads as TGCAGTGTTCCCGAGGGACAGGGGATTTTCGATGAGCAGTTCTTC. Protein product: CSVPEGQGIFDEQFF.

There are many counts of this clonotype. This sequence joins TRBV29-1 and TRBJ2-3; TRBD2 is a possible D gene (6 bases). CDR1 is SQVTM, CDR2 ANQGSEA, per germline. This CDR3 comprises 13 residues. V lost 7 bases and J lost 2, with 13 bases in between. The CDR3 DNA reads TGCAGCGAGGGCGGGGAGAACACAGATACGCAGTATTTT. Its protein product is CSEGGENTDTQYF.

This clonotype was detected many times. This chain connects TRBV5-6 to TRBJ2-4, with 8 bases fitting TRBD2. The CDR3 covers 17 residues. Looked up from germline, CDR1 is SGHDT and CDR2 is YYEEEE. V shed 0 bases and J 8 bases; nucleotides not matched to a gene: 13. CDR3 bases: TGTGCCAGCAGCTTGGCCACGGTAGCGGGGAGAAGGGACATTCAGTACTTC. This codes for CASSLATVAGRRDIQYF.

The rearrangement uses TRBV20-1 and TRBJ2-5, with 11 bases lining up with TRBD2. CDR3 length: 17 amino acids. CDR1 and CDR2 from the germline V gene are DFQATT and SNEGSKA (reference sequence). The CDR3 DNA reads TGCTGCGCTAGAGTGTCGGGACTAGCGGTAATGCAAGAGACCCAGTACTTC. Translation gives CCARVSGLAVMQETQYF.

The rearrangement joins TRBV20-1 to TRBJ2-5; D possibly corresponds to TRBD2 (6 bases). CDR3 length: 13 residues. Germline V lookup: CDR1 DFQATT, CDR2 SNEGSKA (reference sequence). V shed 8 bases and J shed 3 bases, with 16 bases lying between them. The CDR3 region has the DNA TGCAGTCCCGGCGGGGTCGGTGAAGAGACCCAGTACTTC. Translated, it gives CSPGGVGEETQYF.

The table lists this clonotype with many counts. This CDR3 is CASSYPGGLGLSTDTQYF. The CDR3 bases are TGTGCCAGCAGCTATCCCGGGGGGCTGGGACTATCCACAGATACGCAGTATTTT. The V and J genes are TRBV6-2 or TRBV6-3 and TRBJ2-3, with D perhaps TRBD2 (7 bases). V lost 6 bases to trimming and J lost 2 bases, with 24 bases between them. Germline V gives CDR1 MNHEY, CDR2 SVGEGT. This CDR3 is built from 18 residues.

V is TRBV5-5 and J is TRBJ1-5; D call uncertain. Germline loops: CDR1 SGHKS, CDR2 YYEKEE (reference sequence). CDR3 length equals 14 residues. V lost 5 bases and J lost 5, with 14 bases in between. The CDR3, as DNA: TGTGCCAGCAGTCTAGAGGTGTCGGATCAGCCCCAGCATTTT. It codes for CASSLEVSDQPQHF. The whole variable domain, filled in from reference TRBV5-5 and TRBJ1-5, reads DAGVTQSPTHLIKTRGQQVTLRCSPISGHKSVSWYQQVLGQGPQFIFQYYEKEERGRGNFPDRFSARQFPNYSSELNVNALLLGDSALYLCASSLEVSDQPQHFGDGTRLSIL.

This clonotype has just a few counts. In DNA form, the CDR3 reads TGCGCCAGCAGTGAGTCCTCGGGACAGGGTAATCAGCCCCAGCATTTT. Amino acids: CASSESSGQGNQPQHF. V and J are TRBV10-2 and TRBJ1-5; TRBD1 matches at 9 bases. The CDR3 spans 16 residues. Germline V gene data show CDR1 as WSHSY and CDR2 as SAAADI. With V trimmed by 0 bases and J by 4 bases, 4 bases remained unmatched.

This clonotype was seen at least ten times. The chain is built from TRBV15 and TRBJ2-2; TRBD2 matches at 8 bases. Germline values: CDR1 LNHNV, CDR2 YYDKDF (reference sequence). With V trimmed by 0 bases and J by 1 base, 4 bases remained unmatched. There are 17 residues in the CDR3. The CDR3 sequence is CATSRDWLAGNTGELFF. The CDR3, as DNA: TGTGCCACCAGCAGAGATTGGCTAGCGGGGAACACCGGGGAGCTGTTTTTT.

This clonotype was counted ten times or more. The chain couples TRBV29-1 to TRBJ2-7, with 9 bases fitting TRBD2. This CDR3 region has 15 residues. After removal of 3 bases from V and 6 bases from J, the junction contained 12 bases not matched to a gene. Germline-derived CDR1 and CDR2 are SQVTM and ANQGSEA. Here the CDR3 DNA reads TGCAGCGTTGACCCGGGACTAGCATCCGGTGGCGAGCAGTACTTC. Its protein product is CSVDPGLASGGEQYF.

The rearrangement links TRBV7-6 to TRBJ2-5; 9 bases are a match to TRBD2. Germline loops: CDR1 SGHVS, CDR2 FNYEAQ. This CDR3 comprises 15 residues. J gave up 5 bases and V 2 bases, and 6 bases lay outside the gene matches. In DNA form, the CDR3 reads TGTGCCAGCAGCTTACTAGCGGGACAATGGGAGACCCAGTACTTC. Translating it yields CASSLLAGQWETQYF.

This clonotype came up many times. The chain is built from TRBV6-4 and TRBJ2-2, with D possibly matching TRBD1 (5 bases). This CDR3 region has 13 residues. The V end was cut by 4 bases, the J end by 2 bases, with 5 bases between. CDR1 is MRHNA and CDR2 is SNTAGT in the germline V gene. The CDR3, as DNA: TGTGCCAGCAGTGGGACAAACACCGGGGAGCTGTTTTTT. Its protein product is CASSGTNTGELFF.